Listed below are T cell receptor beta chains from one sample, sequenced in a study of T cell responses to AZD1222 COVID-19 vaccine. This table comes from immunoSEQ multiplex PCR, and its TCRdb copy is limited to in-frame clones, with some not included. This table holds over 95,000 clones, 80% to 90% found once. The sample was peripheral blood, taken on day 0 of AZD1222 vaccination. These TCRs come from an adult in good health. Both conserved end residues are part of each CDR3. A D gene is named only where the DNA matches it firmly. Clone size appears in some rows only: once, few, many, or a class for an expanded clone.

CDR3 DNA: TGTGCCAGCAGCTTAACTACGGATTACAATGAGCAGTTCTTC
CDR3 protein: CASSLTTDYNEQFF
V gene: TRBV7-3
clone size: .
D gene: .
J gene: TRBJ2-1

CDR3 DNA: TGTGCCATCCATGGGGGGGTCCCTAATGAGCAGTTCTTC
CDR3 protein: CAIHGGVPNEQFF
V gene: TRBV6-6
clone size: .
D gene: TRBD2
J gene: TRBJ2-1

CDR3 DNA: TGTGCCACCAGCTTAGAAGGGTACGAGCAGTACTTC
CDR3 protein: CATSLEGYEQYF
V gene: TRBV15
clone size: .
D gene: .
J gene: TRBJ2-7

CDR3 DNA: TGTGCCATCAGTCGAGGGGGGCGCGGTGACTACGAGCAGTACTTC
CDR3 protein: CAISRGGRGDYEQYF
V gene: TRBV10-3
clone size: .
D gene: .
J gene: TRBJ2-7

CDR3 DNA: TGTGCCACCAGCAGGGCGCGCGAAGAGACCCAGTACTTC
CDR3 protein: CATSRAREETQYF
V gene: TRBV15
clone size: once
D gene: .
J gene: TRBJ2-5

CDR3 DNA: TGTGCCAGCGACGGCACGAATCAGCCCCAGCATTTT
CDR3 protein: CASDGTNQPQHF
V gene: TRBV28
clone size: few
D gene: .
J gene: TRBJ1-5

CDR3 DNA: TGTGCCAGCAGCTTCCGACTAGCGGGAGGGGGAGAGACCCAGTACTTC
CDR3 protein: CASSFRLAGGGETQYF
V gene: TRBV7-2
clone size: many
D gene: TRBD2
J gene: TRBJ2-5

CDR3 DNA: TGTGCCAGCAGCCAGGGGCCCGATAATTCACCCCTCCACTTT
CDR3 protein: CASSQGPDNSPLHF
V gene: TRBV27
clone size: once
D gene: .
J gene: TRBJ1-6

CDR3 DNA: TGTGCCAGCAGCTGGGTCTCACCTAACTATGGCTACACCTTC
CDR3 protein: CASSWVSPNYGYTF
V gene: TRBV11-2
clone size: once
D gene: .
J gene: TRBJ1-2

CDR3 DNA: TGTGCCAGCAGTACGAATATGAGGACCTACGAGCAGTACTTC
CDR3 protein: CASSTNMRTYEQYF
V gene: TRBV28
clone size: .
D gene: .
J gene: TRBJ2-7

CDR3 DNA: TGTGCCAGCAGCCCCCGAGGAGGGCCAAACATTCAGTACTTC
CDR3 protein: CASSPRGGPNIQYF
V gene: TRBV5-4
clone size: .
D gene: .
J gene: TRBJ2-4

CDR3 DNA: TGTGCCAGCAGCCTAACTCAAAACAAGGGCGGGGAGCTGTTTTTT
CDR3 protein: CASSLTQNKGGELFF
V gene: TRBV11-2
clone size: .
D gene: .
J gene: TRBJ2-2

CDR3 DNA: TGCAGCGTTACCGGGACAGTCTACGAGCAGTACTTC
CDR3 protein: CSVTGTVYEQYF
V gene: TRBV29-1
clone size: .
D gene: TRBD1
J gene: TRBJ2-7

CDR3 DNA: TGTGCCAGCAGCCGCCGCAAGCCCGGGACTAGCGGGAGGGCCGCGAACACCGGGGAGCTGTTTTTT
CDR3 protein: CASSRRKPGTSGRAANTGELFF
V gene: TRBV3-1/TRBV3-2
clone size: .
D gene: TRBD2
J gene: TRBJ2-2

CDR3 DNA: TGTGCCAGTAGTCTACAGGGGAGTGAGCAGTTCTTC
CDR3 protein: CASSLQGSEQFF
V gene: TRBV19
clone size: .
D gene: TRBD1
J gene: TRBJ2-1

CDR3 DNA: TGCGCCAGCAGCTTGGGTCGTATTGGGGCCGCTGAAAAACTGTTTTTT
CDR3 protein: CASSLGRIGAAEKLFF
V gene: TRBV5-1
clone size: .
D gene: .
J gene: TRBJ1-4

CDR3 DNA: TGCAGTGCCCAGTATGGCTACACCTTC
CDR3 protein: CSAQYGYTF
V gene: TRBV20-1
clone size: .
D gene: .
J gene: TRBJ1-2

CDR3 DNA: TGTGCCAGCACCTTCGGGGGCTACAAAGAAAGTGCAACCCACGGGGAGCTGTTTTTT
CDR3 protein: CASTFGGYKESATHGELFF
V gene: TRBV7-2
clone size: .
D gene: .
J gene: TRBJ2-2

CDR3 DNA: TGTGCCAGTAGTACCCCACCATCCTACGAGCAGTACTTC
CDR3 protein: CASSTPPSYEQYF
V gene: TRBV19
clone size: .
D gene: .
J gene: TRBJ2-7

CDR3 DNA: TGCGCCAGCAGCCAAGGTTTTAATACACCCCTCCACTTT
CDR3 protein: CASSQGFNTPLHF
V gene: TRBV4-3
clone size: .
D gene: .
J gene: TRBJ1-6

CDR3 DNA: TGCGCCAGCAGCCAGGCTCTCACAGGGGGCAACACTGAAGCTTTCTTT
CDR3 protein: CASSQALTGGNTEAFF
V gene: TRBV4-1
clone size: .
D gene: TRBD1
J gene: TRBJ1-1

CDR3 DNA: TGTGCCAGCAGTGCTAGCGGGAGAACGAACACGGGGCAGTTCTTC
CDR3 protein: CASSASGRTNTGQFF
V gene: TRBV25-1
clone size: .
D gene: TRBD2
J gene: TRBJ2-1

CDR3 DNA: TGCAGTGCTAGTAAGGGGAACGAGCAGTACTTC
CDR3 protein: CSASKGNEQYF
V gene: TRBV20-1
clone size: .
D gene: .
J gene: TRBJ2-7

CDR3 DNA: TGTGCCAGCAGTGGATTGGGCACTGAAGCTTTCTTT
CDR3 protein: CASSGLGTEAFF
V gene: TRBV28
clone size: once
D gene: .
J gene: TRBJ1-1

CDR3 DNA: TGTGCCAGCAGTGGTCAGGGTGGCACTGAAGCTTTCTTT
CDR3 protein: CASSGQGGTEAFF
V gene: TRBV2
clone size: .
D gene: .
J gene: TRBJ1-1

CDR3 DNA: TGTGCCAGCAGCCAAGATAACAGGGGCTACCAGGCTTTCTTT
CDR3 protein: CASSQDNRGYQAFF
V gene: TRBV5-6
clone size: once
D gene: TRBD1
J gene: TRBJ1-1

CDR3 DNA: TGTGCCAGCAGCTTAGCGGGAGTAGTAACAGATACGCAGTATTTT
CDR3 protein: CASSLAGVVTDTQYF
V gene: TRBV5-4
clone size: .
D gene: TRBD2
J gene: TRBJ2-3

CDR3 DNA: TGTGCCAGCAGCCAAGAAAGGTCCATCACCGGGGAGCTGTTTTTT
CDR3 protein: CASSQERSITGELFF
V gene: TRBV4-2
clone size: .
D gene: .
J gene: TRBJ2-2

CDR3 DNA: TGTGCCAGCAGGAAACAGGCTCCCGTTAATTCACCCCTCCACTTT
CDR3 protein: CASRKQAPVNSPLHF
V gene: TRBV2
clone size: few
D gene: .
J gene: TRBJ1-6

CDR3 DNA: TGTGCCAGTAGTATAGGACAGAGCTCCTACGAGCAGTACTTC
CDR3 protein: CASSIGQSSYEQYF
V gene: TRBV19
clone size: .
D gene: .
J gene: TRBJ2-7

CDR3 DNA: TGTGCCAGCAGCGAGGGGACTAGCGGTTACAATGAGCAGTTCTTC
CDR3 protein: CASSEGTSGYNEQFF
V gene: TRBV9
clone size: .
D gene: TRBD2
J gene: TRBJ2-1

CDR3 DNA: TGTGCCACCAGCAGATCTGCAGACTGGAGCTCTGGAAACACCATATATTTT
CDR3 protein: CATSRSADWSSGNTIYF
V gene: TRBV15
clone size: .
D gene: .
J gene: TRBJ1-3

CDR3 DNA: TGTGCCAGCAGCGGAACAGAATACAATGAGCAGTTCTTC
CDR3 protein: CASSGTEYNEQFF
V gene: TRBV9
clone size: .
D gene: .
J gene: TRBJ2-1

CDR3 DNA: TGTGCCAGCAGCAACGGGACAGGCAGGAATACTCAGCCCCAGCATTTT
CDR3 protein: CASSNGTGRNTQPQHF
V gene: TRBV21-1
clone size: .
D gene: .
J gene: TRBJ1-5

CDR3 DNA: TGTGCCAGCAGGAACAGGGGGACCCTACCCTACGAGCAGTACTTC
CDR3 protein: CASRNRGTLPYEQYF
V gene: TRBV6-5
clone size: .
D gene: TRBD1
J gene: TRBJ2-7

CDR3 DNA: TGCGCCAGCAGCTTGGTCGGCGGCAATCAGCCCCAGCATTTT
CDR3 protein: CASSLVGGNQPQHF
V gene: TRBV5-1
clone size: .
D gene: .
J gene: TRBJ1-5

CDR3 DNA: TGCGCCAGCAGCGACCCTGGACAGGTGAGCTCCTACGAGCAGTACTTC
CDR3 protein: CASSDPGQVSSYEQYF
V gene: TRBV5-1
clone size: .
D gene: TRBD1
J gene: TRBJ2-7

CDR3 DNA: TGTGCCAGCAGCCCTCGTCAGACTAGCGGGACCCGGGAGCAGTACTTC
CDR3 protein: CASSPRQTSGTREQYF
V gene: TRBV9
clone size: .
D gene: TRBD2
J gene: TRBJ2-7

CDR3 DNA: TGTGCCAGCAGCTTGGGGTCAGGGGGCATGAACACTGAAGCTTTCTTT
CDR3 protein: CASSLGSGGMNTEAFF
V gene: TRBV5-4
clone size: once
D gene: TRBD1
J gene: TRBJ1-1

CDR3 DNA: TGTGCCAGCTCACCCTCGGGGGACGATACGCAGTATTTT
CDR3 protein: CASSPSGDDTQYF
V gene: TRBV18
clone size: .
D gene: .
J gene: TRBJ2-3

CDR3 DNA: TGCGCCAGCTTCGAAGGGGCGGAGAACACTGAAGCTTTCTTT
CDR3 protein: CASFEGAENTEAFF
V gene: TRBV5-1
clone size: .
D gene: .
J gene: TRBJ1-1

CDR3 DNA: TGCAGCGATGGGGGACAGGGGAATGGCTACACCTTC
CDR3 protein: CSDGGQGNGYTF
V gene: TRBV29-1
clone size: .
D gene: TRBD1
J gene: TRBJ1-2

CDR3 DNA: TGTGCCAGCAGCTTGGCCATTGAGCACTCTGGAAACACCATATATTTT
CDR3 protein: CASSLAIEHSGNTIYF
V gene: TRBV5-6
clone size: .
D gene: .
J gene: TRBJ1-3

CDR3 DNA: TGTGCCAGTAGTTATGAGGGGTATAAGATCAATGAGCAGTTCTTC
CDR3 protein: CASSYEGYKINEQFF
V gene: TRBV19
clone size: .
D gene: .
J gene: TRBJ2-1

CDR3 DNA: TGCGCCAGCAGCTTGGGAGGGGTCAGAAGGACCTACGAGCAGTACTTC
CDR3 protein: CASSLGGVRRTYEQYF
V gene: TRBV5-1
clone size: .
D gene: .
J gene: TRBJ2-7

CDR3 DNA: TGTGCCAGCAGTCCGACTAGCGGGAGGGGCGGTCCCTACGAGCAGTACTTC
CDR3 protein: CASSPTSGRGGPYEQYF
V gene: TRBV6-6
clone size: .
D gene: TRBD2
J gene: TRBJ2-7

CDR3 DNA: TGTGCCAGCACACCTCCAGGCCCGGGGTATGGCTACACCTTC
CDR3 protein: CASTPPGPGYGYTF
V gene: TRBV5-4
clone size: .
D gene: .
J gene: TRBJ1-2

CDR3 DNA: TGTGCCAGCAGTTTAGAGGTTGGGGGATTTTCACCCCTCCACTTT
CDR3 protein: CASSLEVGGFSPLHF
V gene: TRBV27
clone size: .
D gene: .
J gene: TRBJ1-6

CDR3 DNA: TGTGCCAGCAACTGGGGGGTGGGCTACGAGCAGTACTTC
CDR3 protein: CASNWGVGYEQYF
V gene: TRBV28
clone size: .
D gene: .
J gene: TRBJ2-7

CDR3 DNA: TGTGCCACCAGTGTGGGGACCTACAATGAGCAGTTCTTC
CDR3 protein: CATSVGTYNEQFF
V gene: TRBV24-1
clone size: once
D gene: .
J gene: TRBJ2-1

CDR3 DNA: TGTGCCAGCTCACCACTACCCACAGAGTCACCCCTCCACTTT
CDR3 protein: CASSPLPTESPLHF
V gene: TRBV18
clone size: .
D gene: .
J gene: TRBJ1-6

CDR3 DNA: TGCGCCAGCAGCCCGGGACTAGCGGGGTCCTACGAGCAGTACTTC
CDR3 protein: CASSPGLAGSYEQYF
V gene: TRBV4-3
clone size: .
D gene: TRBD2
J gene: TRBJ2-7

CDR3 DNA: TGCGCCAGCAGCCTGGACAGAGGTTACGAGCAGTACTTC
CDR3 protein: CASSLDRGYEQYF
V gene: TRBV4-1
clone size: .
D gene: .
J gene: TRBJ2-7

CDR3 DNA: TGCGCCAGCAGCCAAGAGCCGGGGGTCTCAGATACGCAGTATTTT
CDR3 protein: CASSQEPGVSDTQYF
V gene: TRBV4-1
clone size: .
D gene: .
J gene: TRBJ2-3